This passage covers 7 T cell receptor beta chains from one sample sequenced in a study of breast tumors, draining lymph nodes, adjacent tissues. TCRdb recomputed calls from the multiplex PCR reads with MiXCR, one row per CDR3 protein. The sample lists roughly 19,000 distinct CDR3 sequences, roughly 50% seen once, with 7.5% to 9% in the top ten. The sample consisted of breast tumor tissue. The receptors originated from a female donor with breast cancer. Some clones in this sample may be carry-over from other donors' samples.

This clonotype was observed many times. A much larger clone differs by one base, so this may be a read error. This chain connects TRBV6-6 to TRBJ1-6, with 8 bases identical to TRBD1. The V segment lost 8 bases and the J segment 1 base; nucleotides outside the gene matches: 10. Germline assignment: CDR1 MNHNY and CDR2 SVGAGI (reference sequence). The CDR3 covers 17 residues. The CDR3 DNA reads as TGTGCCAGCGGCCATCCCCAGGGGGCATCCTATAATTCACCCCTCCACTTT. Protein product: CASGHPQGASYNSPLHF.

As regards this clonotype: Germline and junction disagree at one end, which may indicate a read error. The chain recombines TRBV2 with TRBJ2-2; weak D call: TRBD2 (5 bases). Germline assignment: CDR1 SNHLY and CDR2 FYNNEI. The CDR3 is 11 residues long. The CDR3 bases are TGCGCCAGCAGACGAAACCGGGGAGCTGTTTTT. It encodes CASRRNRGAVF.

The sample holds one count of this clonotype. The CDR3 DNA sequence: TGCAGCTCCGACGGGGGGGCTTACTCCTACAATGAGCAGTTCTTC. Translating it yields CSSDGGAYSYNEQFF. V usage is TRBV29-1 and J usage is TRBJ2-1, with TRBD2 matching 8 bases. The CDR3 has 15 residues. Looked up from germline, CDR1 is SQVTM and CDR2 is ANQGSEA. V lost 8 bases and J lost 0; bases outside the gene matches: 9.

This clonotype was seen ten or more times. The CDR3 is CASSLTFPGSSVSGQPQHF. CDR3 DNA: TGTGCCAGCAGTTTGACCTTCCCGGGTTCGTCGGTATCAGGTCAGCCCCAGCATTTT. This chain uses TRBV2 with TRBJ1-5; D call uncertain. The V end was cut by 5 bases, the J end by 6 bases, with 29 bases between. Per germline, CDR1 SNHLY and CDR2 FYNNEI. The CDR3 is 19 amino acids.

This chain links TRBV6-5 with TRBJ1-3, with TRBD1 identical over 10 bases. The CDR3 has 13 amino acids. Unmatched junction bases numbered 2, after V lost 5 bases and J lost 7 bases. Germline lookup yields CDR1 MNHEY and CDR2 SVGAGI. CDR3 protein: CASSPGQGNTIYF. CDR3 nucleotide sequence: TGTGCCAGCAGTCCGGGACAGGGGAACACCATATATTTT.

The rearrangement joins TRBV20-1 to TRBJ2-7; TRBD2 matches 10 bases. J gave up 4 bases and V 6 bases, and 15 bases lay outside the gene matches. The germline CDR1 and CDR2 sequences are DFQATT and SNEGSKA (reference sequence). CDR3 length: 16 amino acids. The CDR3 DNA is TGCAGTGCGAGGACTAGCGGTCCCCACGGGGCGTACGAGCAGTACTTC. Translation gives CSARTSGPHGAYEQYF.

Notes on this clonotype: The CDR3 does not close with the conserved phenylalanine or tryptophan, likely indicating a read error. This chain links TRBV6-4 with TRBJ2-2, with 7 bases identical to TRBD2. This CDR3 contains 16 residues. CDR1 MRHNA and CDR2 SNTAGT come from the germline V gene. V lost 8 bases and J lost 4; bases outside the gene matches: 13. The CDR3 loop is CASAEASGKGTGELFS. The CDR3 nucleotides are TGTGCCAGCGCCGAAGCCAGCGGGAAGGGCACCGGGGAGCTGTTTTCT.